This TCR beta chain emerged from a study of cytomegalovirus exposure and HLA in healthy donors. Overall study context: T cells numbering some 170 million yielded 100 million to 120 million unique TCR beta sequences in an earlier analysis.

In germline, CDR1 is MNHEY, CDR2 SVGAGI. This CDR3 has 16 residues. V was cut by 2 bases and J by 6 bases, with 20 bases left in between. Broader study findings: Reportedly, cytomegalovirus status was diagnosed with high sensitivity and specificity. There were some public TCRs occurring in many donors, but most TCR sequences were rare.

Regarding this clone: Its target is unknown.

PCR involved 60 Vbeta and 13 Jbeta primers. The repertoire was sequenced with immunoSEQ multiplex PCR; TCRdb's copy has only in-frame clones and lacks some. The sample holds roughly 130,000 clones, around 65% seen once. V and J are TRBV6-5 and TRBJ2-7; a weak D match, TRBD1 (6 bases). Sequences were obtained from PBMCs. The TCR sequence derives from a woman aged 55-70 years in good health and CMV-seronegative. The CDR3: CASSYVAGVPASEQYF. DNA of the CDR3: TGTGCCAGCAGTTACGTGGCAGGGGTCCCGGCTTCCGAGCAGTACTTC.